This T cell receptor beta chain comes out of a study of blood T cell repertoires in COVID-19. Across the study: Sites in the United States, Italy and Spain provided acute and convalescent COVID-19 samples. Nucleic acid was either cDNA or gDNA, and it came from T cells, B-cell-depleted T cells, or PBMCs.

Authors' data handling: Amplification of reference gene primers provided the estimated nucleated cell counts. Here immunoSEQ multiplex PCR was the method, and the copy in TCRdb shows in-frame clones only, minus some. That table furnishes V, J and clone size, whereas the DNA furnished D and trimming. The sample yields roughly 330,000 clones, about 83% seen once. The ends lost 6 bases at V and 5 bases at J; junction bases unmatched: 6. CDR1 and CDR2 (germline): LNHDA, SQIVND (reference sequence). The CDR3 sequence is 14 residues long. The sample comprised peripheral blood. The rearrangement joins TRBV19 to TRBJ1-2, with TRBD1 matching 10 bases. This sequence was found in a woman aged 50 to 60 with acute or convalescent COVID-19. CDR3 region: CASRMMGQGYGYTF. DNA of the CDR3: TGTGCCAGTAGGATGATGGGACAGGGGTATGGCTACACCTTC.